The T cell receptor (beta chain) described here comes from a study of metastatic and nonmetastatic thyroid tumors. Germline CDR1 is LGHNA and CDR2 is YSLEER. The CDR3 sequence is 16 residues long. The V and J ends lost 4 bases and 3 bases respectively, with 15 bases between them. This clone rates as medium-sized. Using MiXCR, TCRdb reanalyzed the PCR reads. The table lists roughly 12,000 clones, around 21% of them singletons. Patients underwent thyroid surgery, and none had received any treatment before it. The chain is built from TRBV4-3 and TRBJ2-2; D possibly corresponds to TRBD1 (5 bases). The TCR originated in a female donor with papillary thyroid cancer or a benign thyroid nodule (not recorded which). Some clones in this sample may be carry-over from other donors' samples. Source material: adjacent normal tissue. The DNA of the CDR3 is TGCGCCAGCAGCCCCTTGGGCAGGGCTGACACCGGGGAGCTGTTTTTT. Translated: CASSPLGRADTGELFF.